The 27 T cell receptor beta chains below all came from one sample that was sequenced in a study of T-cell memory formation after mild COVID-19 (dated by TCRdb to the early 2020s). The method behind the library was 5' RACE. Sequencing was performed on an Illumina NovaSeq 6000. TCRdb reworked the public reads: Q25 trimming with fastp, MiXCR clone assembly, productive beta chains retained. Duplicate CDR3 protein sequences are folded into a single record with the most common DNA and genes. This sample is represented by about 170,000 distinct CDR3 sequences; over 10% of them were singletons. More than 3% of the sample lies in the top ten. The material sequenced was PBMCs or a T cell subset sorted from them (not recorded which). The receptor source for this set is a young man who had mild COVID-19 (a few samples of this study predate the infection). The sample titles of this study are shuffled in the database, so cell type and time point are left out; the donor was told from shared clones.

In its sample, this clonotype was seen many times. The chain recombines TRBV7-9 with TRBJ2-5; the D is unclear. V lost 5 bases and J 6 bases, leaving 7 bases between the germline ends. CDR1 SEHNR and CDR2 FQNEAQ come from the germline V gene (reference sequence). CDR3 length: 11 residues. The CDR3 coding sequence is TGTGCCAGCAGCATCTCACAGACCCAGTACTTC. Amino acids: CASSISQTQYF.

This clonotype was counted only a few times. The chain has TRBV20-1 and TRBJ1-6; D remains ambiguous. Trimming shortened V by 2 bases and J by 6 bases, and 8 bases separated the two germline ends. In germline, CDR1 is DFQATT, CDR2 SNEGSKA (reference sequence). The CDR3 extends over 13 amino acids. This CDR3 reads CSARTRGNSPLHF. CDR3 nucleotides: TGCAGTGCTAGAACGCGCGGTAATTCACCCCTCCACTTT.

V is TRBV18 and J is TRBJ1-2; the match to TRBD1 covers 8 bases. Germline V gives CDR1 KGHSH, CDR2 LQKENI. V lost 6 bases, J lost 5 bases, and 8 bases stayed unmatched. This CDR3 spans 14 amino acids. DNA of the CDR3: TGTGCCAGCTCTCCGGACAGGGCCGCATATGGCTACACCTTC. It yields the protein CASSPDRAAYGYTF.

The rearrangement links TRBV7-3 to TRBJ1-3, with 8 bases fitting TRBD1. The germline gives CDR1 SGHTA, CDR2 FQGTGA. CDR3 size: 13 residues. The ends lost 2 bases at V and 10 bases at J; junction bases unmatched: 4. CDR3 sequence: CASSLDRGRTIYF. The CDR3 nucleotides are TGTGCCAGCAGCTTAGACAGGGGAAGAACCATATATTTT. Supplemented by reference TRBV7-3 and TRBJ1-3, the full variable domain reads GAGVSQTPSNKVTEKGKYVELRCDPISGHTALYWYRQSLGQGPEFLIYFQGTGAADDSGLPNDRFFAVRPEGSVSTLKIQRTERGDSAVYLCASSLDRGRTIYFGEGSWLTVV.

There are a few counts of this clonotype. V gene TRBV29-1 combines with J gene TRBJ1-1, with D uncertain. V gave up 4 bases and J gave up 4 bases, with 7 bases separating them. The CDR3 length is 11 residues. Germline CDR1 SQVTM, CDR2 ANQGSEA. CDR3 protein: CSVALITEAFF. DNA for the CDR3: TGCAGCGTTGCGCTGATCACTGAAGCTTTCTTT.

The sample holds many counts of this clonotype. The V call is TRBV12-3 or TRBV12-4, the J call TRBJ2-1; 7 nucleotides agree with TRBD1. The CDR3 covers 14 residues. Unmatched junction bases numbered 13, after V lost 8 bases and J lost 9 bases. The CDR3 DNA reads as TGTGCCAGCGGTCCGACAGGGCCCGGGATTGAGCAGTTCTTC. Protein: CASGPTGPGIEQFF.

This clonotype was observed a handful of times. V is TRBV5-5 and J is TRBJ2-1, with D uncertain. CDR1 and CDR2 (germline): SGHKS, YYEKEE (reference sequence). V was trimmed by 3 bases and J by 8 bases, leaving 9 bases between them. The CDR3 is made up of 12 amino acids. This CDR3 is CASSSLSDEQFF. CDR3 in DNA: TGTGCCAGCAGCTCGCTCAGCGATGAGCAGTTCTTC.

V is TRBV10-3 and J is TRBJ2-3; unclear D gene. The CDR3 runs 15 residues. CDR1 and CDR2 from the germline V gene are ENHRY and SYGVKD. V lost 0 bases and J 2 bases, leaving 9 bases between the germline ends. Here the CDR3 DNA reads TGTGCCATCAGTGAGTCAGTTCGCTACACAGATACGCAGTATTTT. It codes for CAISESVRYTDTQYF.

This clonotype appeared a few times. CDR3 residues: CASSFRGGFTGELFF. DNA of the CDR3: TGTGCCAGCAGTTTCCGGGGGGGCTTCACCGGGGAGCTGTTTTTT. The chain uses TRBV27 and TRBJ2-2; 8 bases fit TRBD2. The CDR3 extends over 15 amino acids. The V gene's germline CDR1 is MNHEY and CDR2 SMNVEV (reference sequence). The ends lost 3 bases at V and 4 bases at J; junction bases unmatched: 4.

This clonotype was detected ten times or more. The rearrangement uses TRBV5-1 and TRBJ2-3; 10 nucleotides line up with TRBD2. The J segment lost 0 bases and the V segment lost 4 bases, leaving 2 bases of the junction unmatched. Per the germline V gene, CDR1 is SGHRS and CDR2 is YFSETQ. This CDR3 has 15 residues. The DNA for the CDR3 is TGCGCCAGCAGCGCACTAGCGGGGAGCACAGATACGCAGTATTTT. Translating gives CASSALAGSTDTQYF.

This clonotype was counted between two and nine times. The chain carries TRBV24-1 and TRBJ2-2; 10 nucleotides line up with TRBD2. Germline CDR1 reads KGHDR; CDR2 reads SFDVKD. The CDR3 consists of 16 residues. The V gene end was trimmed by 2 bases and the J gene end by 6 bases; junction bases not matched to a gene: 5. The CDR3 protein is CATSDSRLAGAGELFF. CDR3 sequence (DNA): TGTGCCACCAGTGATTCTCGCCTAGCGGGGGCCGGGGAGCTGTTTTTT.

The chain recombines TRBV29-1 with TRBJ2-5; TRBD2 matches at 8 bases. CDR1 is SQVTM, CDR2 ANQGSEA, per germline. The CDR3 length is 14 residues. J gave up 3 bases and V 4 bases, and 7 bases lay outside the gene matches. CDR3 sequence reads: CSVGPGGRKETQYF. CDR3 sequence (DNA): TGCAGCGTTGGGCCGGGGGGGAGGAAAGAGACCCAGTACTTC.

This clonotype showed up just a few times. This chain links TRBV4-3 with TRBJ2-6; maybe TRBD1 (5 bases). CDR3 length: 18 residues. Trimming pared 8 bases from V and 2 bases from J, leaving 22 bases between. Germline V gene data show CDR1 as LGHNA and CDR2 as YSLEER. DNA of the CDR3: TGCGCCAGCGCCTACCTAGGGGCATATCGCCCTGGGGCCAACGTCCTGACTTTC. Residues: CASAYLGAYRPGANVLTF.

The chain uses TRBV28 and TRBJ1-5; possibly TRBD1 for D (6 bases). V lost 4 bases and J lost 11, with 21 bases in between. CDR3 length equals 15 residues. Germline V gene data show CDR1 as MDHEN and CDR2 as SYDVKM. The CDR3 sequence: CASSSPSGAFRSQHF. The CDR3 nucleotides read TGTGCCAGCAGTTCCCCCTCGGGGGCTTTTCGATCCCAGCATTTT.

This clonotype has more than one count but fewer than ten. The rearrangement links TRBV14 to TRBJ2-1; 8 bases fit TRBD1. The V segment lost 5 bases and the J segment 7 bases; nucleotides outside the gene matches: 13. The length of the CDR3 is 16 residues. Germline-derived CDR1 and CDR2 are SGHDN and FVKESK. The CDR3 spells CASSNHLGRTGNEQFF. In nucleotides, the CDR3 is TGTGCCAGCAGCAATCACCTCGGCAGGACAGGGAATGAGCAGTTCTTC. Full variable domain (rest looked up from reference TRBV14 and TRBJ2-1): EAGVTQFPSHSVIEKGQTVTLRCDPISGHDNLYWYRRVMGKEIKFLLHFVKESKQDESGMPNNRFLAERTGGTYSTLKVQPAELEDSGVYFCASSNHLGRTGNEQFFGPGTRLTVL.

This clonotype has only a few counts. CDR3 residues: CSARSLALYQETQYF. CDR3 DNA: TGCAGTGCTAGATCACTAGCGCTGTACCAAGAGACCCAGTACTTC. V usage is TRBV20-1 and J usage is TRBJ2-5; 7 nucleotides agree with TRBD2. With 2 bases clipped from V and 0 bases from J, the junction kept 6 bases outside the gene matches. From germline, CDR1 is DFQATT and CDR2 SNEGSKA (reference sequence). The CDR3 contains 15 residues.

This clonotype was detected only a few times. This chain uses TRBV7-9 with TRBJ1-1; D possibly corresponds to TRBD1 (6 bases). The length of the CDR3 is 14 residues. The V gene's germline CDR1 is SEHNR and CDR2 FQNEAQ (reference sequence). Trimming removed 8 bases at V and 4 bases at J, with 17 bases between. CDR3 protein: CASSKTGAATEAFF. The DNA for the CDR3 is TGTGCCAGCTCCAAGACAGGAGCGGCCACTGAAGCTTTCTTT.

The rearrangement uses TRBV28 and TRBJ2-4; D is unclear. Germline CDR1 reads MDHEN; CDR2 reads SYDVKM. V lost 6 bases and J 9 bases, leaving 15 bases between the germline ends. The CDR3 contains 13 residues. The CDR3 sequence: CASRTSKMGIQYF. The CDR3 DNA reads as TGTGCCAGCAGAACTTCGAAGATGGGCATTCAGTACTTC. The full variable domain, with the rest looked up from reference TRBV28 and TRBJ2-4, is DVKVTQSSRYLVKRTGEKVFLECVQDMDHENMFWYRQDPGLGLRLIYFSYDVKMKEKGDIPEGYSVSREKKERFSLILESASTNQTSMYLCASRTSKMGIQYFGAGTRLSVL.

V usage is TRBV7-2 and J usage is TRBJ1-6; TRBD1 might be the D (5 bases). V dropped 5 bases and J dropped 9 bases, with 17 bases sitting between them. Germline CDR1 and CDR2: SGHTA and FQGNSA. The CDR3 is 15 residues long. CDR3 DNA sequence: TGTGCCAGCAGCGAAACCGGGACTATGCCTTCACCCCTCCACTTT. It codes for CASSETGTMPSPLHF.

The chain combines TRBV4-2 with TRBJ2-7; possible D gene TRBD2, 6 bases. V dropped 4 bases and J dropped 5 bases, with 21 bases sitting between them. Germline loops: CDR1 LGHNA, CDR2 YNFKEQ. The CDR3 has 16 amino acids. In nucleotides, the CDR3 is TGTGCCAGCAGCCCTTCTTCACTATGGGGGGAGGACGAGCAGTACTTC. It codes for CASSPSSLWGEDEQYF.

The rearrangement joins TRBV7-3 to TRBJ2-5; TRBD1 matches at 10 bases. Germline V gene lookup returns CDR1 SGHTA and CDR2 FQGTGA. The CDR3 totals 14 residues. V gave up 5 bases and J gave up 5 bases; unmatched junction bases: 5. The CDR3 loop is CASSPRTGGETQYF. In nucleotides, the CDR3 is TGTGCCAGCAGCCCGCGGACAGGGGGGGAGACCCAGTACTTC. The complete variable domain, with remaining parts taken from reference TRBV7-3 and TRBJ2-5, reads GAGVSQTPSNKVTEKGKYVELRCDPISGHTALYWYRQSLGQGPEFLIYFQGTGAADDSGLPNDRFFAVRPEGSVSTLKIQRTERGDSAVYLCASSPRTGGETQYFGPGTRLLVL.

The sample holds a few counts of this clonotype. The rearrangement joins TRBV4-1 to TRBJ2-2; the D gene could be TRBD1 or TRBD2 (6 bases each). From germline, CDR1 is MGHRA and CDR2 YSYEKL. This CDR3 has 17 amino acids. Trimming pared 0 bases from V and 6 bases from J, leaving 17 bases between. CDR3 nucleotides: TGCGCCAGCAGCCAAGATCCCTGGGGGGCCAGGTCCGGGGAGCTGTTTTTT. This sequence encodes CASSQDPWGARSGELFF.

This clonotype was picked up a small number of times. This chain uses TRBV7-2 with TRBJ2-1, with TRBD1 as a possible D gene (6 bases). V shed 4 bases and J shed 9 bases, with 13 bases lying between them. CDR3 length: 13 amino acids. The germline gives CDR1 SGHTA, CDR2 FQGNSA. CDR3 residues: CASSSTGIVEQFF. For the CDR3, the DNA is TGTGCCAGCAGCTCAACAGGGATAGTTGAGCAGTTCTTC.

In regard to this clonotype: A read error may produce the germline difference seen at one junction end. The chain combines TRBV7-2 with TRBJ2-3; 11 nucleotides align to TRBD2. CDR1 is SGHTA and CDR2 is FQGNSA in the germline V gene. The CDR3 consists of 13 residues. The CDR3 DNA follows: TGTGCCAGCAGCTTAGTGCTGCTAGCGGGGGGATCGTTT. Protein product: CASSLVLLAGGSF.

V and J are TRBV4-3 and TRBJ1-2; 9 bases match TRBD1. The V segment lost 0 bases and the J segment 8 bases; nucleotides outside the gene matches: 4. The germline V gene has CDR1 LGHNA and CDR2 YSLEER. This CDR3 contains 14 residues. The DNA for the CDR3 is TGCGCCAGCAGCCAAGAAGGGACAGGGTACGGCTACACCTTC. This gives the protein CASSQEGTGYGYTF.

This clonotype turned up a few times. The rearrangement joins TRBV2 to TRBJ2-1; the D gene is possibly TRBD2 (6 bases). V gave up 4 bases and J gave up 7 bases, with 11 bases separating them. Germline V gene lookup returns CDR1 SNHLY and CDR2 FYNNEI. This CDR3 spans 13 amino acids. The CDR3 protein is CASSGRGRNEQFF. The CDR3 region has the DNA TGTGCCAGCAGTGGACGGGGGAGGAATGAGCAGTTCTTC.

This clonotype appeared a few times. The genes are TRBV7-9 and TRBJ2-3, with 11 nucleotides matching TRBD2. CDR1 SEHNR and CDR2 FQNEAQ come from the germline V gene (reference sequence). This CDR3 is 16 amino acids long. Trimming removed 2 bases from V and 10 bases from J; junction bases left unmatched: 11. The CDR3 reads CASSLRSTSGGAPQYF. DNA of the CDR3: TGTGCCAGCAGCTTAAGGTCCACTAGCGGGGGCGCACCGCAGTATTTT.